These 13 T cell receptor beta chains originate from one sample sequenced in a study of T cell responses to AZD1222 COVID-19 vaccine. Method: immunoSEQ multiplex PCR; TCRdb's copy keeps in-frame clones and lacks some. The sample includes about 110,000 clones, around 90% seen only once; the top ten take 2.5%. Sample: peripheral blood, taken 28 days after the second AZD1222 dose. The receptors stem from an adult who received the AZD1222 COVID-19 vaccine.

The rearrangement links TRBV2 to TRBJ2-7; D is undetermined. Between the trimmed V and J ends, which lost 3 bases and 5 bases, there was a span of 14 bases. The germline V gene encodes CDR1 SNHLY and CDR2 FYNNEI. This CDR3 is built from 14 residues. The CDR3, as DNA: TGTGCCAGCAGTGAGTTCACCCCTAGTGACGAGCAGTACTTC. Amino acid sequence: CASSEFTPSDEQYF.

The rearrangement uses TRBV30 and TRBJ2-7; D is perhaps TRBD1 (5 bases). Germline CDR1 and CDR2: GTSNPN and SVGIG (reference sequence). There are 12 residues in the CDR3. V gave up 0 bases and J gave up 3 bases, with 6 bases separating them. CDR3 sequence (DNA): TGTGCCTGGAGTGTAGGGGACTACGAGCAGTACTTC. Its protein is CAWSVGDYEQYF.

The rearrangement uses TRBV30 and TRBJ2-5; D ambiguous. The V and J ends lost 4 bases and 4 bases respectively, with 7 bases between them. Germline assignment: CDR1 GTSNPN and CDR2 SVGIG (reference sequence). This CDR3 has 11 residues. This chain's CDR3 is CAWNLRETQYF. The DNA for the CDR3 is TGTGCCTGGAACCTGAGAGAGACCCAGTACTTC.

The CDR3 DNA reads TGTGCCAGCTCACCGAATGTGGACACCGGGGAGCTGTTTTTT. Translating gives CASSPNVDTGELFF. This chain connects TRBV18 to TRBJ2-2; unclear D gene. CDR3 length: 14 amino acids. Germline CDR1 is KGHSH and CDR2 is LQKENI. V was shortened by 3 bases and J by 3 bases, with 8 bases between the two germline ends. Full variable domain (rest looked up from reference TRBV18 and TRBJ2-2): NAGVMQNPRHLVRRRGQEARLRCSPMKGHSHVYWYRQLPEEGLKFMVYLQKENIIDESGMPKERFSAEFPKEGPSILRIQQVVRGDSAAYFCASSPNVDTGELFFGEGSRLTVL.

The genes are TRBV24-1 and TRBJ2-3; 16 bases fit TRBD2. The trim removed 4 bases at V and 5 bases at J, leaving 11 bases unmatched. This CDR3 is 19 amino acids long. Germline values: CDR1 KGHDR, CDR2 SFDVKD. The CDR3 bases are TGTGCCACCAGTGACCCCGGGACTAGCGGGAGGGGCATCAGAGATACGCAGTATTTT. This gives the protein CATSDPGTSGRGIRDTQYF.

The gene calls are TRBV6-6 and TRBJ2-2; TRBD2 matches 8 bases. The germline V gene has CDR1 MNHNY and CDR2 SVGAGI (reference sequence). This CDR3 contains 15 residues. J gave up 7 bases and V 6 bases, and 10 bases lay outside the gene matches. The CDR3 bases are TGTGCCAGCAGACCACCGGGACTAGTAGTCGGGGAGCTGTTTTTT. Encoded protein: CASRPPGLVVGELFF.

The chain joins TRBV5-1 to TRBJ2-1; D not certain. Germline assignment: CDR1 SGHRS and CDR2 YFSETQ. V lost 4 bases and J lost 1, with 15 bases in between. This CDR3 contains 16 residues. The CDR3 region is CASSRLVSGSYNEQFF. CDR3 DNA sequence: TGCGCCAGCAGCCGACTCGTCTCGGGTTCCTACAATGAGCAGTTCTTC.

The V and J genes are TRBV4-1 and TRBJ1-2, with D perhaps TRBD1 (6 bases). Germline assignment: CDR1 MGHRA and CDR2 YSYEKL. The CDR3 is made up of 18 amino acids. V lost 1 base and J 1 base, leaving 19 bases between the germline ends. The CDR3 is CASSQVVKQGKGNYGYTF. Here the CDR3 DNA reads TGCGCCAGCAGCCAAGTGGTGAAACAGGGAAAAGGTAACTATGGCTACACCTTC.

The J gene is TRBJ1-6, the V gene TRBV28, with D hard to call. Germline CDR1 is MDHEN and CDR2 is SYDVKM. The CDR3 sequence is 16 residues long. The ends were cut back, 3 bases at V and 5 bases at J, with 14 bases in the middle. This CDR3 is CASSFPYLNHNSPLHF. The CDR3, as DNA: TGTGCCAGCAGTTTCCCTTACCTAAACCATAATTCACCCCTCCACTTT.

V and J are TRBV9 and TRBJ1-2; D is undetermined. Between the trimmed V and J ends, which lost 0 bases and 0 bases, there was a span of 9 bases. Per the germline V gene, CDR1 is SGDLS and CDR2 is YYNGEE. The CDR3 is made up of 15 amino acids. The CDR3 is CASSVGNSANYGYTF. In DNA form, the CDR3 reads TGTGCCAGCAGCGTAGGAAACAGCGCTAACTATGGCTACACCTTC.

CDR3 DNA sequence: TGCGCCAGCAGCCAATACGGACAGGGCGCCGGGGAGCTGTTTTTT. Translating it yields CASSQYGQGAGELFF. The chain employs TRBV4-3 and TRBJ2-2, with 8 bases aligning to TRBD1. CDR1 is LGHNA and CDR2 is YSLEER in the germline V gene. The CDR3 has 15 amino acids. The J segment lost 6 bases and the V segment lost 2 bases, leaving 5 bases of the junction unmatched.

The V gene is TRBV2, the J gene TRBJ1-5; TRBD1 might be the D (5 bases). The V gene lost 4 bases and the J gene lost 1 base, with 20 bases spanning the gap. In germline, CDR1 is SNHLY, CDR2 FYNNEI. The CDR3 extends over 18 amino acids. CDR3: CASSAGQGFVKSNQPQHF. DNA for the CDR3: TGTGCCAGCAGTGCGGGGCAGGGCTTCGTGAAAAGCAATCAGCCCCAGCATTTT.

The chain joins TRBV7-2 to TRBJ1-2, with D possibly being TRBD1 (6 bases). Germline CDR1 is SGHTA and CDR2 is FQGNSA. The CDR3 covers 15 residues. V shed 1 base and J shed 4 bases, with 13 bases lying between them. Here the CDR3 reads CASSLVDRRTYGYTF. In DNA form, the CDR3 reads TGTGCCAGCAGCTTAGTTGACAGGCGAACCTATGGCTACACCTTC.